This T cell receptor beta chain was recorded in a study of PD-1 blockade in classical Hodgkin lymphoma (dated by TCRdb to 2019 to 2021). As for the study more broadly: Nivolumab dosing was 3 mg/kg intravenously every 2 weeks, continuing until either disease progression or unacceptable toxicity. A peripheral blood immune signature of response to PD-1 blockade in classical Hodgkin lymphoma was defined using TCR beta sequencing and CyTOF. Paper-wide results and their limitations: A significant rise by C4D1 was seen in CD4+ but not CD8+ TCR diversity (p=0.0027 vs p=0.16), with the rise being most apparent in complete responders (p=0.02). The study was restricted to a single clinical trial cohort, and the causes of repertoire differences, possibly disease activity or prior therapy, were left undefined. Lower diversity was observed in patients in whom nivolumab was started less than 1 year after ASCT, and these patients were excluded from later analyses so that confounding by immune reconstitution would be avoided. Baseline TCR diversity was reported to be lower in newly diagnosed patients than in healthy donors, and even lower in relapsed/refractory patients. Trial patients with a complete response had baseline diversity similar to that of newly diagnosed patients, while partial responders and progressors had significantly lower diversity.

Turning to this clone: Which antigen it targets is not known. Base qualities are not at hand, and no much larger clone is one base apart.

The sample's time point label, in plain terms: cycle 2 day 1 (C2D1) of nivolumab. Relapse after autologous stem cell transplantation had occurred in all trial patients, and cohorts A, B and C were distinguished by prior brentuximab vedotin exposure. A total of around 59 patients with relapsed/refractory classical Hodgkin lymphoma made up the trial cohort, and each patient's best overall response was complete response, partial response or progressive disease. In the multi-cohort phase II CheckMate 205 trial, trial patients received single-agent nivolumab. An independent review committee assessed best overall response by applying the 2007 International Working Group response criteria. Trial PBMCs were collected immediately before nivolumab initiation (C1D1) and during therapy at cycle 2 day 1 and cycle 4 day 1. Peripheral blood was collected in 8 mL Vacutainer Cell Preparation Tubes, from which PBMCs were isolated by centrifugation and then cryopreserved.

The germline ends are 23 bases apart after V is trimmed by 6 bases and J by 11 bases. Inclusive of the bounding cysteine and phenylalanine, the CDR3 is 14 residues long. The sequence is cut down to CDR3 DNA, 42 bases in frame from base 1. The germline V gene specifies SGHDT as CDR1 and YYEEEE as CDR2. The Qiagen DNeasy kit was used to extract genomic DNA from unsorted PBMCs and from the negatively selected CD4+ and CD8+ fractions. Amplification of TCR beta CDR3 regions was done by immunoSEQ multiplex PCR with primers that anneal to V and J segments. A synthetic immune receptor repertoire was used to minimize amplification bias, and remaining bias was computationally removed after sequencing. The published analysis was carried out like this. Custom Python scripts were used to quantify repertoire diversity as the Shannon entropy index. Unsorted, CD4+ and CD8+ repertoires were analyzed separately, except in combined analyses where CD4+ and CD8+ sequences were merged in silico. A clone counted as expanded when the clone's frequency after treatment rose at least 2-fold relative to C1D1, and clones undetected at baseline were given a pseudocount of 0.5. Clones with 0 or 1 copy at C1D1 were classified as singleton clones, and clones with 2 or more copies were classified as non-singleton clones. Clones expanded in unsorted samples were assigned a CD4+, CD8+ or unknown annotation through matching of protein sequences in sorted samples from the same patient. Wilcoxon tests on paired samples were used to test diversity changes from C1D1 to C4D1. TCRdb obtained this table from immuneACCESS and retained in-frame rearrangements with V and J assigned. These tables miss some clones; where compared with another copy, unresolved V genes account for less than half of the shortfall, and the remainder is unexplained. D and trimming come from the DNA, and the V and J calls and clone size come from that table. Counted in this sample were approximately 58,000 clones; around 90% of them appeared once. 10% of the sample goes to the ten largest clones.

The sample here was peripheral blood mononuclear cells (PBMCs), taken before the second cycle of nivolumab. The sequence links TRBV5-6 to TRBJ1-1; perhaps TRBD1 is the D gene, with 5 bases matching. The origin of this receptor is a human donor with classical Hodgkin lymphoma. The DNA sequence is TGTGCCAGCATCAAACTAGGGGAAGGGGCCGACGCTTTCTTT. Its amino acids are CASIKLGEGADAFF.